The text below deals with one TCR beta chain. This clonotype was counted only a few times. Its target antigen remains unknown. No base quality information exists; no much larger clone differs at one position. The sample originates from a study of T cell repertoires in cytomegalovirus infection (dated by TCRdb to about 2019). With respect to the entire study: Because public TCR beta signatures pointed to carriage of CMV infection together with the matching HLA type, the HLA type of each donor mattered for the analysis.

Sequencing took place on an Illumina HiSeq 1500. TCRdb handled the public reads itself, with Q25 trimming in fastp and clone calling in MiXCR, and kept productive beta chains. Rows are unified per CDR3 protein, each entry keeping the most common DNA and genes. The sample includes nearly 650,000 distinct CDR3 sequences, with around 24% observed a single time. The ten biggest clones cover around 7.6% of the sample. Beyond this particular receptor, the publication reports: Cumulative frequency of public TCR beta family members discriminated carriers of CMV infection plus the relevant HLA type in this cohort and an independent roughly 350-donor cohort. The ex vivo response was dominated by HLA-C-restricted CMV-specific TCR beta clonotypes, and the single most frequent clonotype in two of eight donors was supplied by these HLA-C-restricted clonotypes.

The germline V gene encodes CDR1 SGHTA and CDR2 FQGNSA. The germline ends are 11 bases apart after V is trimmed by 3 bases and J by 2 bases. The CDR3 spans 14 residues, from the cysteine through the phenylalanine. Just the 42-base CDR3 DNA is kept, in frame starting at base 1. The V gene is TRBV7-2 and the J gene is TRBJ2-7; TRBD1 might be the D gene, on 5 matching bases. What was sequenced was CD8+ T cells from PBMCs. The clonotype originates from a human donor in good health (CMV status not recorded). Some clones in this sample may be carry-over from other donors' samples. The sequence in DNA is TGTGCCAGCAGCTTCCAGGGTGACACCTACGAGCAGTACTTC. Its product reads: CASSFQGDTYEQYF.